A single sample is the source of the 3 T cell receptor beta chains below, sequenced in a study of blood T cell repertoires in COVID-19. Generated by immunoSEQ multiplex PCR, the TCRdb table keeps only in-frame clones and is missing some. The sample yields approximately 190,000 clones, about 80% seen once. Sequencing was carried out using peripheral blood. The receptors were sampled from a man under 40 with active or convalescent COVID-19.

This clone occurred once. The gene calls are TRBV5-4 and TRBJ2-4, with 7 bases that match TRBD1. From germline, CDR1 is SGHNT and CDR2 YYREEE (reference sequence). V lost 5 bases, J lost 8 bases, and 7 bases stayed unmatched. The CDR3 has 13 residues. This CDR3 is CASSPDRVDIQYF. The DNA of the CDR3 is TGTGCCAGCAGTCCTGACAGGGTCGACATTCAGTACTTC.

This clone was picked up one time. The chain links TRBV10-1 to TRBJ1-1; D possibly corresponds to TRBD1 (5 bases). The CDR3 covers 15 residues. V was pared by 0 bases and J by 3 bases, with 11 bases between. CDR1 WNHNN and CDR2 SYGVQD come from the germline V gene (reference sequence). The CDR3 protein is CASSESVAGDTEAFF. DNA for the CDR3: TGCGCCAGCAGTGAGTCTGTGGCGGGGGACACTGAAGCTTTCTTT.

CDR3 residues: CASSSSGGSNEQFF. As DNA, the CDR3 is TGTGCCAGCAGCTCTAGCGGGGGGTCGAATGAGCAGTTCTTC. The chain couples TRBV5-4 to TRBJ2-1, with TRBD2 matching 11 bases. Germline V gene data show CDR1 as SGHNT and CDR2 as YYREEE (reference sequence). The V segment lost 3 bases and the J segment 7 bases; nucleotides outside the gene matches: 3. The CDR3 runs to 14 residues.